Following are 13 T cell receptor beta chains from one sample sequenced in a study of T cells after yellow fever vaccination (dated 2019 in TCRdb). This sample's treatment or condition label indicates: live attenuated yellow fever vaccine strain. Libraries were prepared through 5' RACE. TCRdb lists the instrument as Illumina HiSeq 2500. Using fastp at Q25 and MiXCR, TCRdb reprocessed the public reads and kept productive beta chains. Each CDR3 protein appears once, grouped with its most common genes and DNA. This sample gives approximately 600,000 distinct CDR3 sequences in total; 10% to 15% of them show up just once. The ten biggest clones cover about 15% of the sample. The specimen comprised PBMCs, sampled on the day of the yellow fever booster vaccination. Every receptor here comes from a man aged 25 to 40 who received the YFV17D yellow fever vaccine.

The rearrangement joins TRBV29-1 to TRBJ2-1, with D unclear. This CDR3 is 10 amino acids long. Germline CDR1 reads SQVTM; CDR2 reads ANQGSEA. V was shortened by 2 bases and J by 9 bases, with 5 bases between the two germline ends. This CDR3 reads CSVELVEQFF. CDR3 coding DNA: TGCAGCGTTGAACTGGTTGAGCAGTTCTTC.

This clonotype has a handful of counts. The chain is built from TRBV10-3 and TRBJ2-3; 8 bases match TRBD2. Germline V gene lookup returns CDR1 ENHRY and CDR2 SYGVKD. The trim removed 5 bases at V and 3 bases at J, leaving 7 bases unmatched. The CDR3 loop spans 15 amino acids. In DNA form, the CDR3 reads TGTGCCATCAGTACCAGCGGGAGTAGAACAGATACGCAGTATTTT. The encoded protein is CAISTSGSRTDTQYF.

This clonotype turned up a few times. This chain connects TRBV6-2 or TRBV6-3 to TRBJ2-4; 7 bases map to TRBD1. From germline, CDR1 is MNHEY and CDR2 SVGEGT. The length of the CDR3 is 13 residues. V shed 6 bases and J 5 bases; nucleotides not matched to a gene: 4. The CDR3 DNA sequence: TGTGCCAGCAGAAGACAGGGTGAAAACATTCAGTACTTC. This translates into CASRRQGENIQYF.

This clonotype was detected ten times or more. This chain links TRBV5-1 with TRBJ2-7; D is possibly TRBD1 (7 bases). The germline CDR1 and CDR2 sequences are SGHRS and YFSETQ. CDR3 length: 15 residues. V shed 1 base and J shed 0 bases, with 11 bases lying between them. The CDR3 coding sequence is TGCGCCAGCAGCTTGATGCGGGACAGCTCCTACGAGCAGTACTTC. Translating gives CASSLMRDSSYEQYF.

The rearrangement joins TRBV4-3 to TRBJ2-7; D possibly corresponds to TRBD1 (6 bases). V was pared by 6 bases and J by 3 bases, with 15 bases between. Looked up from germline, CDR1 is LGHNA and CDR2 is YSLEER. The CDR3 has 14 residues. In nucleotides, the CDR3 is TGCGCCAGCAGAAGGCGGGCCAGGGGCTACGAGCAGTACTTC. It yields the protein CASRRRARGYEQYF.

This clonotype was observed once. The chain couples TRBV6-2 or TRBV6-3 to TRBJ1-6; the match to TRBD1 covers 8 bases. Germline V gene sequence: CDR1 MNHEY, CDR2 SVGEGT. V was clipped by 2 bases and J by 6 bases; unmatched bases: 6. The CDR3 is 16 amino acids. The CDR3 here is CASSYQTGVTNSPLHF. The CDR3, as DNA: TGTGCCAGCAGTTACCAGACAGGGGTTACTAATTCACCCCTCCACTTT.

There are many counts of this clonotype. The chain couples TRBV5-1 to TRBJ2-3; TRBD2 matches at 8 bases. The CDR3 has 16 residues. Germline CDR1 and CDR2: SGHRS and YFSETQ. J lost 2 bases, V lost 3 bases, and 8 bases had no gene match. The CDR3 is CASSSRGTRTTDTQYF. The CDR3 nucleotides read TGCGCCAGCAGCTCTCGTGGGACTAGGACCACAGATACGCAGTATTTT.

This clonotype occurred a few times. The CDR3 loop is CASRETTALHSYEQYF. As DNA, the CDR3 is TGTGCCAGCAGAGAAACTACGGCTCTCCACTCCTACGAGCAGTACTTC. This chain uses TRBV14 with TRBJ2-7, with unresolved D. This CDR3 comprises 16 residues. Germline V gene sequence: CDR1 SGHDN, CDR2 FVKESK. Trimming pared 6 bases from V and 0 bases from J, leaving 18 bases between.

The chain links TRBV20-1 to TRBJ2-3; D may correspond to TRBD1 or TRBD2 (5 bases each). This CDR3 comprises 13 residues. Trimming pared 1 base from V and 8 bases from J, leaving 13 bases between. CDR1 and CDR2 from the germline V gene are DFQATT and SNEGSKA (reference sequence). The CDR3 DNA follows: TGCAGTGCTAGAGTGGGACCCCGGTTTACGCAGTATTTT. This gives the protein CSARVGPRFTQYF.

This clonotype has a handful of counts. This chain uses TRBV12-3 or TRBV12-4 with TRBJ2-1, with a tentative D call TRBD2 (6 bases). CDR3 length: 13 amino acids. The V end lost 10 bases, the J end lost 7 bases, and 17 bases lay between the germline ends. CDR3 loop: CAIGDWDKNEQFF. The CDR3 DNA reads TGTGCCATCGGGGACTGGGATAAGAATGAGCAGTTCTTC.

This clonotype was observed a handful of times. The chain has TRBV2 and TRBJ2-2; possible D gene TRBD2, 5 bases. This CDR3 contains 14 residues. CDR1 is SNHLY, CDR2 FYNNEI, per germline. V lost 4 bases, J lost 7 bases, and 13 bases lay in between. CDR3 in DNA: TGTGCCAGCAGTGGGGCTAGCCGCGACGGGGAGCTGTTTTTT. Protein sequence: CASSGASRDGELFF.

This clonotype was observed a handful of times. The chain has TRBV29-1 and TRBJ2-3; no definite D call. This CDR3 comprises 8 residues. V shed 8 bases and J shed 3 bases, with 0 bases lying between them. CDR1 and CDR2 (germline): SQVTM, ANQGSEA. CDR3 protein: CSTDTQYF. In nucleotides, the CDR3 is TGCAGCACAGATACGCAGTATTTT.

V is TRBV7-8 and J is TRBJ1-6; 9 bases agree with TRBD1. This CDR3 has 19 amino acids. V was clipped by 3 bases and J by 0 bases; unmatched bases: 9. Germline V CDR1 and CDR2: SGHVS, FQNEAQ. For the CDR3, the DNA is TGTGCCAGCAGCTTGGATATGGGACAGGGATACTCCTATAATTCACCCCTCCACTTT. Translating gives CASSLDMGQGYSYNSPLHF. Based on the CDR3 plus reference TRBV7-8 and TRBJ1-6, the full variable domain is GAGVSQSPRYKVAKRGQDVALRCDPISGHVSLFWYQQALGQGPEFLTYFQNEAQLDKSGLPSDRFFAERPEGSVSTLKIQRTQQEDSAVYLCASSLDMGQGYSYNSPLHFGNGTRLTVT.